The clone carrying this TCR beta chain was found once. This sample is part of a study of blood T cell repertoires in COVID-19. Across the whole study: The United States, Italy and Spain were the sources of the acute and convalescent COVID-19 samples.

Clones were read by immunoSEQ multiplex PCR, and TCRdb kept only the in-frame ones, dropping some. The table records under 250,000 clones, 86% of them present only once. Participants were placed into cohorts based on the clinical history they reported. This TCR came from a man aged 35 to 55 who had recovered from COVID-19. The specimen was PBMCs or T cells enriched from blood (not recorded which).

Here the CDR3 reads CASSQVHRANSPLHF. CDR3 DNA sequence: TGCGCCAGCAGCCAAGTTCACAGGGCGAATTCACCCCTCCACTTT. The chain combines TRBV4-1 with TRBJ1-6, with a possible D match to TRBD1 (6 bases). In germline, CDR1 is MGHRA, CDR2 YSYEKL. CDR3 length equals 15 residues. V lost 1 base and J 7 bases, leaving 11 bases between the germline ends.